This T cell receptor beta chain was recovered during a study of blood T cell repertoires in COVID-19. Across the whole study: From T cells, B-cell-depleted T cells, or PBMCs came the material, which was cDNA or gDNA.

The CDR3 consists of 17 residues. The ends were cut back, 3 bases at V and 0 bases at J, with 15 bases in the middle. Germline lookup yields CDR1 LNHDA and CDR2 SQIVND (reference sequence). Study processing details: Reference gene primer amplification yielded estimated nucleated cell counts. The data were produced by immunoSEQ multiplex PCR, yet TCRdb's version contains in-frame clones alone and is incomplete. That table furnishes V, J and clone size, whereas the DNA furnished D and trimming. Of roughly 300,000 clones in the sample, roughly 85% are singletons; the top ten hold approximately 5%. Across 20 to 25 US areas, participants ranged in age from roughly 18 to 89 years. Clinical history reported by participants formed the basis on which cohorts were assigned.

Sequencing was carried out using PBMCs or T cells enriched from blood (not recorded which). V gene TRBV19 combines with J gene TRBJ1-5; perhaps TRBD1 as D (6 bases). The clonotype originates from a woman aged 30 to 39 who had recovered from COVID-19. The CDR3 DNA follows: TGTGCCAGTAGTATGTGGGGACAAGCTTATAGCAATCAGCCCCAGCATTTT. Translating gives CASSMWGQAYSNQPQHF.